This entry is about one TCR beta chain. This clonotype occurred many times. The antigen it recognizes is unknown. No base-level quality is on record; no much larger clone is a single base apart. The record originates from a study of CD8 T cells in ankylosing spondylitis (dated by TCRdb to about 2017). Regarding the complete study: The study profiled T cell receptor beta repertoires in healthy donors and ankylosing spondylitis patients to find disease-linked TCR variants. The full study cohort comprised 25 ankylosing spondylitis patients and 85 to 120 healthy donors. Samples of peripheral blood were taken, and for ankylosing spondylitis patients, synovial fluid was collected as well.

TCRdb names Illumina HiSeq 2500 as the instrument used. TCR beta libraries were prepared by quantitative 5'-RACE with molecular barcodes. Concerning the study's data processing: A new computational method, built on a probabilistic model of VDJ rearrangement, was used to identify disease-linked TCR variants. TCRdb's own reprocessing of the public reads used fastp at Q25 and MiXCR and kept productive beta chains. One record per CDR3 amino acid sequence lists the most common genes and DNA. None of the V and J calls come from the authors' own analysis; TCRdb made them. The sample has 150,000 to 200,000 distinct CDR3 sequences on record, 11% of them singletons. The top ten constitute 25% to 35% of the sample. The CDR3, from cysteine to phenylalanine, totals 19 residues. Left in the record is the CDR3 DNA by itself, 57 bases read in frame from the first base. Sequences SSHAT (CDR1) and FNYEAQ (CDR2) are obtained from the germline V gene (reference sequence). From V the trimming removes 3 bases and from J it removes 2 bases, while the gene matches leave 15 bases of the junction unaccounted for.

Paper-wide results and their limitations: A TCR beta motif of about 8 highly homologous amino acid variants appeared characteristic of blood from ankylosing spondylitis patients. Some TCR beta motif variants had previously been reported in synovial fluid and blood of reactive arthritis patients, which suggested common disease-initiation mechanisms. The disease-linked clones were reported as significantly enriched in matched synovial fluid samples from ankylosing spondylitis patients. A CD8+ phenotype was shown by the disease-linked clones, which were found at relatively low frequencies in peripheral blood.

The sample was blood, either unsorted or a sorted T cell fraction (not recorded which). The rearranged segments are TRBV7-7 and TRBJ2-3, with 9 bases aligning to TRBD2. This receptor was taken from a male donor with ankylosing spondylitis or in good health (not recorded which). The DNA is TGTGCCAGCAGCTTTCACGGGGCGGGAGGGCCCGTGGTCACAGATACGCAGTATTTT. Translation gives CASSFHGAGGPVVTDTQYF.